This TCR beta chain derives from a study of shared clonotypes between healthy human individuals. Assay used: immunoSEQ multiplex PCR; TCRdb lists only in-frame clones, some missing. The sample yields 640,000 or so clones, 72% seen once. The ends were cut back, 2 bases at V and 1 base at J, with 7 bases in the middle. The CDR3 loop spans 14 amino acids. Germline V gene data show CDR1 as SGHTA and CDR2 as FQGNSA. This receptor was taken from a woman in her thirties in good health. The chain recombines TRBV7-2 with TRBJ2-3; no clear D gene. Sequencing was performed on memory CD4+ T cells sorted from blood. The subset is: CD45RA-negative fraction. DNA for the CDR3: TGTGCCAGCAGCTTAAGGCCGGGCACAGATACGCAGTATTTT. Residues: CASSLRPGTDTQYF.